This is a list of T cell receptor beta chains from one sample in a study of early T cells in non-severe SARS-CoV-2 infection. TCRdb processed the 5' RACE reads anew with MiXCR; each CDR3 protein has one entry. The data contain approximately 70,000 distinct CDR3 sequences, around 15% of them singletons. The sample was whole blood. Receptors were obtained from an adult who was a healthcare worker with PCR-confirmed SARS-CoV-2 infection or an uninfected control (not recorded which). The CDR3 runs from the conserved cysteine through the conserved F or W. D genes are given only for firm matches. Some rows have no size entry. The others give once, few or many, or a class for an expanded clone.

.	TRBJ2-7	TRBD2	TRBV19	CASSTGLAGGPVYEQYF
.	TRBJ2-2	TRBD1	TRBV5-6	CASSLERTGPEYTGELFF
.	TRBJ2-3	.	TRBV29-1	CSAPTELADTQYF
.	TRBJ1-5	TRBD1	TRBV11-2	CASSWGQGDNQPQHF
.	TRBJ2-3	TRBD1	TRBV4-1	CASSQEGRTGDPDTQYF
.	TRBJ2-5	TRBD2	TRBV7-8	CASSLVTSGGDIKETQYF
many	TRBJ2-3	TRBD2	TRBV20-1	CSAITSGGLDTQYF
few	TRBJ2-3	.	TRBV9	CASSVGGGPTDTQYF
few	TRBJ1-1	.	TRBV10-1	CASSESIAKEAFF
.	TRBJ2-7	TRBD1	TRBV18	CASSPGQGIHEQYF
few	TRBJ1-1	TRBD1	TRBV28	CASSFATGRTTEAFF
.	TRBJ1-1	.	TRBV12-3/TRBV12-4	CASSPPRANTEAFF
.	TRBJ2-2	.	TRBV12-3/TRBV12-4	CASSFRGNTGELFF
.	TRBJ1-4	.	TRBV7-9	CASSPRVGAATNEKLFF
.	TRBJ1-2	.	TRBV6-6	CASRFRGRGDGYTF
.	TRBJ1-1	.	TRBV6-1	CASSKMGMNTEAFF
.	TRBJ2-5	TRBD1	TRBV12-3/TRBV12-4	CASSNRDSGYF
few	TRBJ2-7	.	TRBV20-1	CSALQASYEQYF
few	TRBJ1-5	.	TRBV6-2/TRBV6-3	CASTQRGRAGNQPQHF
few	TRBJ1-2	TRBD1	TRBV2	CASREQGFSYGYTF
.	TRBJ1-2	.	TRBV29-1	CSVELQGYYGYTF
few	TRBJ2-7	.	TRBV11-2	CASSLLQGTYEQYF
many	TRBJ2-4	.	TRBV29-1	CSVGIQGGNIQYF
many	TRBJ1-2	.	TRBV6-6	CASSRDTNYGYTF
.	TRBJ2-1	TRBD1	TRBV6-6	CASSAGTGFDEQFF
.	TRBJ1-1	TRBD1	TRBV7-2	CASSLDGQGGTEAFF
few	TRBJ2-6	.	TRBV28	CASSLGQTAGANVLTF
.	TRBJ2-5	.	TRBV7-3	CASSSQGSGAQYF
.	TRBJ1-2	.	TRBV29-1	CSVVDLSYGYTF
.	TRBJ2-1	TRBD2	TRBV7-2	CASSFILAGGRSSYNEQFF
few	TRBJ1-1	.	TRBV7-2	CASSPPQTAVFAFF
.	TRBJ2-7	.	TRBV2	CAISLDSNEQYF
few	TRBJ1-2	.	TRBV7-9	CASSWPGSDGYTF
.	TRBJ2-3	.	TRBV18	CASSPLSGSSTDTQYF
few	TRBJ2-7	.	TRBV6-2/TRBV6-3	CASSYFYEQYF
.	TRBJ2-5	TRBD1	TRBV12-3/TRBV12-4	CASSLGDSQATQYF
few	TRBJ1-4	.	TRBV9	CASSVGPGEKLFF
few	TRBJ2-3	.	TRBV5-1	CASSLRTNDYSDTQYF
few	TRBJ1-2	.	TRBV7-8	CASSLGGREGYTF
few	TRBJ1-1	.	TRBV20-1	CSARGGADTEAFF
.	TRBJ2-2	.	TRBV11-2	CASSTTIPTNTGELFF
.	TRBJ1-5	TRBD1	TRBV29-1	CSVGDRGPQPQHF
few	TRBJ1-4	.	TRBV7-9	CASSRDSNEKLFF
few	TRBJ1-5	.	TRBV5-1	CASSWDSNQPQHF
few	TRBJ2-5	TRBD2	TRBV5-1	CASSLLLAEKETQYF
few	TRBJ1-5	.	TRBV9	CASSQNLMQPQHF
.	TRBJ2-7	.	TRBV10-1	CASPRCHEQYF
.	TRBJ2-2	TRBD1	TRBV11-1	CASTLRGQGGTGELFF
.	TRBJ1-1	TRBD1	TRBV4-2	CASSQAGTGYVRAFF
.	TRBJ1-2	.	TRBV20-1	CSASGGKDYGYTF
.	TRBJ2-3	.	TRBV29-1	CSVDWQNTDTQYF
few	TRBJ1-2	.	TRBV9	CASSGDGRKYGYTF
.	TRBJ2-3	.	TRBV4-2	CASSQGGDATDTQYF
few	TRBJ1-1	.	TRBV29-1	CSVEGQVKAEAFF
many	TRBJ1-5	TRBD1	TRBV29-1	CSVRQGSQPQHF
.	TRBJ2-2	.	TRBV29-1	CSVRRNTGELFF
once	TRBJ2-1	TRBD1	TRBV11-2	CASADRGIYNEQFF
many	TRBJ2-7	.	TRBV29-1	CSVEGPVGEQYF
.	TRBJ2-5	.	TRBV29-1	CSVARGVETQYF